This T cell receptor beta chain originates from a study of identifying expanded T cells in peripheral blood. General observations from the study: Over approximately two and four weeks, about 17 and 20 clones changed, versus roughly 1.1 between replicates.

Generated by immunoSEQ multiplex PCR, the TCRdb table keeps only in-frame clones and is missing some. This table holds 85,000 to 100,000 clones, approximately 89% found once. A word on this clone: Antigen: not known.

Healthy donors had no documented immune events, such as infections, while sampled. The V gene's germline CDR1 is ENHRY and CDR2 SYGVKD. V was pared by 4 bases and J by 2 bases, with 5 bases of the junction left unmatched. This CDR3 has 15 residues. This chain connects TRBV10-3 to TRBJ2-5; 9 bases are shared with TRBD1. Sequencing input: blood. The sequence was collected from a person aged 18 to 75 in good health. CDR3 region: CAISGNRGRQETQYF. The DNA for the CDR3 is TGTGCCATCAGTGGAAACAGGGGGCGGCAAGAGACCCAGTACTTC.